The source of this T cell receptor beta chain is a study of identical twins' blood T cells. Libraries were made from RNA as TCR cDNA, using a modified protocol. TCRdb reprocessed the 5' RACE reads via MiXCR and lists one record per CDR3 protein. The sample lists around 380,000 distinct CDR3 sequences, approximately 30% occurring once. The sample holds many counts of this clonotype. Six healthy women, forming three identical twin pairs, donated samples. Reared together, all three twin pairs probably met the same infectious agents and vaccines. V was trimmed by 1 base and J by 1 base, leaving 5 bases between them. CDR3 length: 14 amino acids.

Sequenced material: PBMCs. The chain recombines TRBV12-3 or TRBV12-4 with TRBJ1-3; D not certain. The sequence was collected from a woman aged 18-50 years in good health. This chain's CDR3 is CASSLGVSGNTIYF. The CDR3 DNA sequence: TGTGCCAGCAGTTTAGGGGTATCTGGAAACACCATATATTTT.